Listed below are T cell receptor beta chains from one sample, sequenced in a study of CD8+ T cells in alopecia areata. Assay: immunoSEQ multiplex PCR; the TCRdb copy retains only in-frame clones and omits some. The repertoire holds 200,000 to 250,000 clones, 35% to 40% seen once, with 0.48% in the top ten. The specimen comprised CD4+ T cells sorted from blood, sampled at roughly week 30, from a patient treated with tofacitinib. All receptors come from a human donor with alopecia areata. Each CDR3 is given with its conserved first and last residue. Fields, in order: J gene, D gene, V gene, clone size, CDR3 protein, CDR3 DNA. D genes are given only for firm matches. The size field is filled for only some rows; it gives once, few, many or a size class.

TRBJ2-1	TRBD2	TRBV7-9	-	CASSPPTGLAGIEQFF	TGTGCCAGCAGTCCACCGACGGGACTAGCGGGTATTGAGCAGTTCTTC
TRBJ2-2	TRBD2	TRBV4-2	few	CASRQTSGRLNTGELFF	TGTGCCAGCAGACAGACTAGCGGGAGGCTCAACACCGGGGAGCTGTTTTTT
TRBJ1-4	-	TRBV5-4	-	CASSLRPATNEKLFF	TGTGCCAGCAGCTTGCGGCCTGCAACTAATGAAAAACTGTTTTTT
TRBJ2-7	TRBD1	TRBV30	-	CAWSSWTGFYEQYF	TGTGCCTGGAGTTCGTGGACAGGGTTCTACGAGCAGTACTTC
TRBJ2-5	-	TRBV2	few	CASSESTVQETQYF	TGTGCCAGCAGTGAATCGACGGTTCAAGAGACCCAGTACTTC
TRBJ1-5	TRBD1	TRBV18	few	CASSRGDRASNQPQHF	TGTGCCAGCTCACGAGGGGACAGGGCCTCCAATCAGCCCCAGCATTTT
TRBJ1-2	-	TRBV29-1	-	CSVGGQGHGYTF	TGCAGCGTAGGGGGTCAGGGGCATGGCTACACCTTC
TRBJ2-1	TRBD2	TRBV5-1	few	CASSLGLAGVNEQFF	TGCGCCAGCAGCTTGGGACTAGCGGGAGTGAATGAGCAGTTCTTC
TRBJ1-6	-	TRBV2	-	CASSRQAGGNSPLHF	TGTGCCAGCAGCCGACAGGCCGGGGGGAATTCACCCCTCCACTTT
TRBJ1-2	TRBD1	TRBV7-8	-	CASSLGQGYGYTF	TGTGCCAGCAGCCTGGGACAGGGGTATGGCTACACCTTC
TRBJ2-3	-	TRBV7-8	-	CASSLNELRTDTQYF	TGTGCCAGCAGCTTAAACGAATTACGCACAGATACGCAGTATTTT
TRBJ1-1	-	TRBV29-1	-	CSANRDTEAFF	TGCAGCGCCAACCGAGACACTGAAGCTTTCTTT
TRBJ1-1	TRBD1	TRBV25-1	-	CASSESTGDKAFF	TGTGCCAGCAGTGAATCTACAGGGGACAAAGCTTTCTTT
TRBJ2-4	-	TRBV21-1	few	CASSCREGTKNIQYF	TGTGCCAGCAGCTGTCGGGAGGGCACCAAAAACATTCAGTACTTC
TRBJ1-2	TRBD1	TRBV15	few	CATSRVDRGVGYTF	TGTGCCACCAGCAGAGTGGACAGGGGAGTTGGCTACACCTTC
TRBJ2-3	-	TRBV30	-	CAWTRRSADTQYF	TGTGCCTGGACTAGAAGGTCGGCGGATACGCAGTATTTT
TRBJ1-1	-	TRBV9	-	CASSVGGVGTEAFF	TGTGCCAGCAGCGTAGGCGGAGTAGGAACTGAAGCTTTCTTT
TRBJ2-7	-	TRBV7-2	-	CASSYNGWGRGYEQYF	TGTGCCAGCAGCTACAATGGGTGGGGCAGAGGATACGAGCAGTACTTC
TRBJ1-2	-	TRBV14	few	CASSQQGIQIYGYTF	TGTGCCAGCAGCCAACAGGGGATTCAAATTTATGGCTACACCTTC
TRBJ2-7	-	TRBV5-6	-	CASSLLGGSYEQYF	TGTGCCAGCAGCTTACTAGGGGGCTCCTACGAGCAGTACTTC
TRBJ1-2	-	TRBV5-1	-	CASSLDLGRGGEGYTF	TGCGCCAGCAGCTTGGATCTTGGCAGGGGAGGGGAAGGCTACACCTTC
TRBJ2-2	TRBD2	TRBV29-1	few	CSVEDRFWEGTGELFF	TGCAGCGTTGAAGATAGGTTTTGGGAGGGAACCGGGGAGCTGTTTTTT
TRBJ1-1	TRBD1	TRBV18	many	CASSPQQGDTEAFF	TGTGCCAGCTCACCACAACAGGGGGACACTGAAGCTTTCTTT
TRBJ2-1	TRBD2	TRBV5-1	-	CASSSGRRGGRYNEQFF	TGCGCCAGCAGCTCAGGGAGACGGGGGGGCCGTTACAATGAGCAGTTCTTC
TRBJ2-3	TRBD2	TRBV7-9	-	CASSLGTSGFTDTQYF	TGTGCCAGCAGCTTAGGGACTAGCGGATTCACAGATACGCAGTATTTT
TRBJ1-6	-	TRBV7-9	few	CASKLSEQTNSPLHF	TGTGCCAGCAAATTATCGGAGCAGACTAATTCACCCCTCCACTTT
TRBJ2-7	-	TRBV30	many	CAWSDPDYEQYF	TGTGCCTGGAGCGACCCAGATTACGAGCAGTACTTC
TRBJ2-7	-	TRBV7-9	-	CASRPGYGTDYEQYF	TGTGCCAGCAGGCCCGGATACGGGACGGACTACGAGCAGTACTTC
TRBJ1-3	TRBD1	TRBV29-1	few	CSVGQGSGNTIYF	TGCAGCGTCGGACAGGGGTCTGGAAACACCATATATTTT
TRBJ2-7	-	TRBV7-2	few	CASSLTQAYEQYF	TGTGCCAGCAGCCTCACACAGGCCTACGAGCAGTACTTC
TRBJ2-4	-	TRBV30	-	CAWELSKNIQYF	TGTGCCTGGGAGTTAAGCAAAAACATTCAGTACTTC
TRBJ2-1	TRBD2	TRBV6-5	few	CASSYRLAGYNEQFF	TGTGCCAGCAGTTACAGGCTAGCGGGGTACAATGAGCAGTTCTTC
TRBJ2-7	-	TRBV2	few	CASDRDINGREQYF	TGTGCCAGCGACCGGGACATAAACGGTCGCGAGCAGTACTTC
TRBJ2-3	-	TRBV11-3	-	CASRASSTDTQYF	TGTGCCAGCCGCGCGTCTAGCACAGATACGCAGTATTTT
TRBJ2-3	-	TRBV6-5	-	CASSFRALTDTQYF	TGTGCCAGCAGTTTCAGGGCCCTCACAGATACGCAGTATTTT
TRBJ1-4	-	TRBV30	-	CAWSVSGRLNEKLFF	TGTGCCTGGAGTGTTTCGGGCCGACTTAATGAAAAACTGTTTTTT
TRBJ2-2	-	TRBV5-1	-	CASSGLPGANTGELFF	TGCGCCAGCAGCGGATTACCAGGAGCGAACACCGGGGAGCTGTTTTTT
TRBJ1-1	-	TRBV4-1	few	CASSQERRTAKAFF	TGCGCCAGCAGCCAAGAGAGGAGGACAGCTAAAGCTTTCTTT
TRBJ2-1	-	TRBV5-1	few	CASSWRQTSSYNEQFF	TGCGCCAGCAGCTGGCGACAGACGAGCTCCTACAATGAGCAGTTCTTC
TRBJ1-5	TRBD1	TRBV30	-	CAWSPTGTNQPQHF	TGTGCCTGGAGCCCGACAGGGACCAATCAGCCCCAGCATTTT
TRBJ1-2	-	TRBV30	-	CAWREGRLGTRDYGYTF	TGTGCCTGGAGGGAAGGTCGACTGGGGACCCGGGACTATGGCTACACCTTC
TRBJ1-1	-	TRBV9	-	CASTPEDKGVSEAFF	TGTGCCAGCACCCCGGAGGATAAGGGAGTATCTGAAGCTTTCTTT
TRBJ2-5	TRBD1	TRBV19	-	CASSIGTGETQYF	TGTGCCAGTAGTATCGGGACAGGGGAGACCCAGTACTTC
TRBJ2-6	TRBD1	TRBV5-1	-	CASSLGQGAGSGANVLTF	TGCGCCAGCAGCTTGGGACAGGGGGCTGGCTCTGGGGCCAACGTCCTGACTTTC
TRBJ1-1	-	TRBV29-1	few	CSVEGILNTEAFF	TGCAGCGTTGAAGGCATCCTGAACACTGAAGCTTTCTTT
TRBJ2-7	-	TRBV5-1	-	CASSLGTYYEQYF	TGCGCCAGCAGCTTGGGGACGTACTACGAGCAGTACTTC
TRBJ2-5	-	TRBV25-1	-	CASSEVQAGRETQYF	TGTGCCAGCAGTGAGGTCCAAGCGGGCCGGGAGACCCAGTACTTC
TRBJ2-1	-	TRBV11-3	few	CASSSDGTSYNEQFF	TGTGCCAGCAGCTCCGACGGGACTTCCTACAATGAGCAGTTCTTC
TRBJ2-7	-	TRBV2	-	CASSVYEPSGEQYF	TGTGCCAGCAGTGTATACGAACCGTCAGGGGAGCAGTACTTC
TRBJ1-3	-	TRBV4-1	few	CASSPLGLPGSGNTIYF	TGCGCCAGCAGCCCTCTGGGACTCCCTGGTTCTGGAAACACCATATATTTT
TRBJ1-2	-	TRBV30	-	CAWSDARTRGYTF	TGTGCCTGGAGTGATGCGCGGACACGGGGCTACACCTTC
TRBJ2-1	TRBD2	TRBV5-1	once	CASSSGLAGGPPYNEQFF	TGCGCCAGCAGCTCGGGACTAGCGGGAGGGCCGCCCTACAATGAGCAGTTCTTC
TRBJ1-1	-	TRBV2	-	CASLPIRGAFF	TGTGCCAGCCTTCCTATCAGGGGAGCTTTCTTT
TRBJ1-2	-	TRBV4-2	-	CASSPQGLDGYTF	TGTGCCAGCAGCCCACAGGGTTTGGATGGCTACACCTTC